Presented here are 31 T cell receptor beta chains from one specimen sequenced in a study of identifying expanded T cells in peripheral blood. Generated by immunoSEQ multiplex PCR, the TCRdb table keeps only in-frame clones and is missing some. The table lists 75,000 to 100,000 clones, 75% to 90% of them singletons. Source material: blood. These receptors were collected from a person aged 18 to 70 in good health.

The chain is built from TRBV9 and TRBJ2-1; 9 bases agree with TRBD2. The CDR3 consists of 15 residues. The germline V gene encodes CDR1 SGDLS and CDR2 YYNGEE. Trimming cost V 0 bases and J 4 bases; bases outside gene matches: 2. In nucleotides, the CDR3 is TGTGCCAGCAGCGTAGGACTAGCGGCATACAATGAGCAGTTCTTC. Residues: CASSVGLAAYNEQFF.

The chain links TRBV30 to TRBJ2-2; D is undetermined. CDR1 and CDR2 from the germline V gene are GTSNPN and SVGIG (reference sequence). The germline V and J ends were trimmed by 5 bases and 5 bases, with 12 bases remaining between them. The CDR3 is 13 amino acids. CDR3 amino acids: CAWCRPLTGELFF. Written as DNA, the CDR3 is TGTGCCTGGTGCCGCCCGTTGACCGGGGAGCTGTTTTTT.

The chain joins TRBV27 to TRBJ2-5, with D possibly matching TRBD2 (7 bases). Trimming removed 4 bases at V and 6 bases at J, with 15 bases between. Germline V lookup: CDR1 MNHEY, CDR2 SMNVEV (reference sequence). The CDR3 is 14 amino acids. In DNA form, the CDR3 reads TGTGCCAGCAGTTCCTCGGGGGGCACGAAGACCCAGTACTTC. It specifies CASSSSGGTKTQYF.

The V and J genes are TRBV7-2 and TRBJ1-1; 9 positions agree with TRBD1. In germline, CDR1 is SGHTA, CDR2 FQGNSA. With V trimmed by 1 base and J by 8 bases, 5 bases remained unmatched. The CDR3 extends over 14 amino acids. The CDR3 nucleotides read TGTGCCAGCAGCTTAGTGGGGACAGGGCCGGAAGCTTTCTTT. Amino acids: CASSLVGTGPEAFF.

Concerning this clone: The identical CDR3 is also encoded by other nucleotide sequences in the sample. The chain couples TRBV5-1 to TRBJ1-2; TRBD1 aligns across 7 bases. The CDR3 consists of 13 residues. Germline V gene lookup returns CDR1 SGHRS and CDR2 YFSETQ. Trimming at V came to 4 bases and at J to 5 bases, leaving 5 bases not matched to a gene. CDR3 residues: CASSPGTAYGYTF. For the CDR3, the DNA is TGCGCCAGCAGCCCTGGGACAGCTTATGGCTACACCTTC.

The chain employs TRBV9 and TRBJ2-2; 7 bases align to TRBD2. The CDR3 contains 14 residues. Per the germline V gene, CDR1 is SGDLS and CDR2 is YYNGEE. Trimming took 7 bases from V and 4 from J; bases not matched to a gene: 7. The CDR3 DNA sequence: TGTGCCAGCTCACCGGGGGGATCCACCGGGGAGCTGTTTTTT. Translating gives CASSPGGSTGELFF.

This clone was picked up one time. V usage is TRBV7-8 and J usage is TRBJ2-1; TRBD2 agrees at 8 bases. CDR3 length: 14 amino acids. J gave up 9 bases and V 3 bases, and 7 bases lay outside the gene matches. Per the germline V gene, CDR1 is SGHVS and CDR2 is FQNEAQ. CDR3 protein: CASSFRREGGEQFF. The CDR3 DNA sequence: TGTGCCAGCAGCTTTCGACGGGAGGGCGGTGAGCAGTTCTTC.

This clone appeared once. This chain connects TRBV13 to TRBJ2-5; D uncertain. The V gene's germline CDR1 is PRHDT and CDR2 FYEKMQ (reference sequence). This CDR3 is built from 12 residues. Between the trimmed V and J ends, which lost 5 bases and 0 bases, there was a span of 4 bases. In nucleotides, the CDR3 is TGTGCCAGCAGCATTTACCAAGAGACCCAGTACTTC. Translated, it gives CASSIYQETQYF.

The CDR3 sequence: CASSLGEGGRSYEQYF. The CDR3 coding sequence is TGCGCCAGCAGCTTGGGGGAGGGGGGGCGCAGCTACGAGCAGTACTTC. This chain connects TRBV5-1 to TRBJ2-7; tentatively, D is TRBD2 (7 bases). The CDR3 runs to 16 residues. The V and J ends lost 0 bases and 3 bases respectively, with 16 bases between them. Germline loops: CDR1 SGHRS, CDR2 YFSETQ.

J is TRBJ2-7 and V is TRBV27, with D tentatively TRBD2 (6 bases). Trimming took 8 bases from V and 3 from J, leaving 11 bases between them. Germline V gives CDR1 MNHEY, CDR2 SMNVEV (reference sequence). The CDR3 covers 12 residues. The CDR3 spells CASGRLGYEQYF. Written as DNA, the CDR3 is TGTGCCAGCGGCAGACTAGGCTACGAGCAGTACTTC.

This clone was observed once. This chain joins TRBV5-6 and TRBJ2-5; TRBD2 is a possible D gene (7 bases). The CDR3 covers 17 residues. V dropped 0 bases and J dropped 2 bases, with 17 bases sitting between them. Germline V lookup: CDR1 SGHDT, CDR2 YYEEEE. In DNA, the CDR3 is TGTGCCAGCAGCTTGGCGTGGGGGGGGCCTGAACAAGAGACCCAGTACTTC. It encodes CASSLAWGGPEQETQYF.

The gene calls are TRBV6-5 and TRBJ2-2; 8 bases line up with TRBD1. Germline V gives CDR1 MNHEY, CDR2 SVGAGI. V trimming: 0 bases; J trimming: 4 bases; junction bases outside the gene matches: 1. This CDR3 is built from 15 residues. This CDR3 reads CASSYSTGATGELFF. As DNA, the CDR3 is TGTGCCAGCAGTTACTCGACAGGGGCCACCGGGGAGCTGTTTTTT.

This clone was found once. V gene TRBV27 combines with J gene TRBJ2-3; D uncertain. This CDR3 spans 14 amino acids. Trimming pared 2 bases from V and 8 bases from J, leaving 14 bases between. Germline CDR1 MNHEY, CDR2 SMNVEV (reference sequence). Here the CDR3 reads CASSLEWASGTQYF. In DNA form, the CDR3 reads TGTGCCAGCAGTTTAGAGTGGGCCTCGGGTACGCAGTATTTT.

This rearrangement joins TRBV28 to TRBJ1-4, with unresolved D. The V and J ends lost 5 bases and 8 bases respectively, with 12 bases between them. Germline V lookup: CDR1 MDHEN, CDR2 SYDVKM. The CDR3 is 13 amino acids. The CDR3 protein is CASSPNLGEKLFF. CDR3 bases: TGTGCCAGCAGTCCGAACCTCGGGGAAAAACTGTTTTTT.

This clone was observed a single time. The rearrangement joins TRBV10-1 to TRBJ2-3, with 8 bases that match TRBD2. Trimming removed 3 bases from V and 1 base from J; junction bases left unmatched: 3. Germline V gene data show CDR1 as WNHNN and CDR2 as SYGVQD (reference sequence). This CDR3 contains 15 residues. This CDR3 is CASSESGGRTDTQYF. The CDR3 DNA reads as TGCGCCAGCAGTGAATCGGGGGGGCGCACAGATACGCAGTATTTT.

The genes are TRBV6-5 and TRBJ1-1; TRBD1 might be the D (5 bases). This CDR3 spans 13 amino acids. V was clipped by 5 bases and J by 5 bases, with 12 bases between them. The germline gives CDR1 MNHEY, CDR2 SVGAGI. This chain's CDR3 is CASSTYEGTEAFF. The CDR3 DNA follows: TGTGCCAGCAGTACCTACGAGGGGACTGAAGCTTTCTTT.

This chain uses TRBV30 with TRBJ1-3; no clear D. The length of the CDR3 is 16 residues. V gave up 2 bases and J gave up 0 bases, with 14 bases separating them. Germline V CDR1 and CDR2: GTSNPN, SVGIG (reference sequence). The CDR3 sequence is CAWSPISIPSGNTIYF. CDR3 nucleotide sequence: TGTGCCTGGAGTCCGATAAGTATCCCCTCTGGAAACACCATATATTTT.

V gene TRBV5-1 combines with J gene TRBJ2-2, with 11 bases identical to TRBD2. The CDR3 has 17 residues. With 4 bases clipped from V and 5 bases from J, the junction kept 10 bases outside the gene matches. Germline lookup yields CDR1 SGHRS and CDR2 YFSETQ. The CDR3 nucleotides are TGCGCCAGCAGCGCCCGGACTAGCGGGTTTCTAACCGGGGAGCTGTTTTTT. It specifies CASSARTSGFLTGELFF.

This chain connects TRBV2 to TRBJ2-3; 11 positions agree with TRBD2. The CDR3 is made up of 15 amino acids. Germline lookup yields CDR1 SNHLY and CDR2 FYNNEI. Trimming removed 4 bases from V and 5 bases from J; junction bases left unmatched: 5. CDR3 sequence: CASSGLAGGKDTQYF. The CDR3 DNA reads as TGTGCCAGCAGTGGGCTAGCGGGAGGTAAAGATACGCAGTATTTT.

The chain couples TRBV20-1 to TRBJ2-1; no clear D gene. The germline CDR1 and CDR2 sequences are DFQATT and SNEGSKA (reference sequence). V was clipped by 4 bases and J by 7 bases, with 8 bases between them. This CDR3 comprises 11 residues. The CDR3 here is CSANRANEQFF. The CDR3 DNA follows: TGCAGTGCTAATAGGGCAAATGAGCAGTTCTTC.

This chain links TRBV4-1 with TRBJ2-2; 14 bases align to TRBD2. J was trimmed by 3 bases and V by 0 bases; bases with no gene match: 15. This CDR3 is built from 22 residues. Germline V gene lookup returns CDR1 MGHRA and CDR2 YSYEKL. The CDR3 sequence is CASSQDRGGTSGRRGDTGELFF. The CDR3 DNA reads as TGCGCCAGCAGCCAAGATAGAGGTGGGACTAGCGGGAGAAGGGGTGACACCGGGGAGCTGTTTTTT.

V and J are TRBV18 and TRBJ2-5; tentatively, D is TRBD2 (6 bases). Deletions cut 6 bases from V and 4 bases from J, with 21 bases between. The germline V gene has CDR1 KGHSH and CDR2 LQKENI. This CDR3 is 16 amino acids long. CDR3 sequence reads: CASSHNGGVLSETQYF. Here the CDR3 DNA reads TGTGCCAGCTCCCATAACGGAGGGGTTCTCTCAGAGACCCAGTACTTC.

This clone was observed once. The V gene is TRBV7-2, the J gene TRBJ1-2; 7 bases match TRBD1. With 5 bases clipped from V and 7 bases from J, the junction kept 7 bases outside the gene matches. The CDR3 extends over 13 amino acids. The germline CDR1 and CDR2 sequences are SGHTA and FQGNSA. CDR3 loop: CASSPTGYGGYTF. DNA of the CDR3: TGTGCCAGCAGCCCGACAGGGTACGGTGGCTACACCTTC.

This clone is a singleton in its sample. J is TRBJ1-2 and V is TRBV28, with no clear D. Per germline, CDR1 MDHEN and CDR2 SYDVKM. This CDR3 has 12 amino acids. V gave up 6 bases and J gave up 6 bases, with 11 bases separating them. This chain's CDR3 is CASRTPLNGYTF. DNA for the CDR3: TGTGCCAGCAGGACCCCCTTGAATGGCTACACCTTC.

V and J are TRBV19 and TRBJ1-2, with D perhaps matching TRBD1 (6 bases). V was clipped by 9 bases and J by 1 base, with 21 bases between them. This CDR3 spans 16 amino acids. From germline, CDR1 is LNHDA and CDR2 SQIVND (reference sequence). This chain's CDR3 is CASHGGNRALNYGYTF. The CDR3, as DNA: TGTGCCAGCCACGGAGGGAACAGGGCTCTTAACTATGGCTACACCTTC.

The chain couples TRBV19 to TRBJ1-5, with 7 bases that match TRBD1. Per germline, CDR1 LNHDA and CDR2 SQIVND (reference sequence). V shed 2 bases, J shed 0 bases, and the junction held 13 bases outside the gene matches. This CDR3 comprises 19 residues. The CDR3 is CASSIRGGRGKSSNQPQHF. The CDR3 DNA reads as TGTGCCAGTAGTATAAGGGGCGGCAGGGGGAAGAGTAGCAATCAGCCCCAGCATTTT. The full variable domain, rest sourced from reference TRBV19 and TRBJ1-5, is DGGITQSPKYLFRKEGQNVTLSCEQNLNHDAMYWYRQDPGQGLRLIYYSQIVNDFQKGDIAEGYSVSREKKESFPLTVTSAQKNPTAFYLCASSIRGGRGKSSNQPQHFGDGTRLSIL.

J is TRBJ1-3 and V is TRBV30, with D uncertain. Trimming removed 3 bases at V and 4 bases at J, with 16 bases between. CDR1 is GTSNPN, CDR2 SVGIG, per germline (reference sequence). The CDR3 runs to 15 residues. The CDR3 DNA follows: TGTGCCTGGAGGAGGGAAGAAGGGATAGGAAACACCATATATTTT. Translation: CAWRREEGIGNTIYF.

This clone has just one count. This chain uses TRBV5-1 with TRBJ2-1; no reliable D call. CDR3 length: 14 residues. V lost 1 base and J lost 8, with 13 bases in between. In germline, CDR1 is SGHRS, CDR2 YFSETQ. The CDR3 sequence is CASSLYGPRDEQFF. The CDR3, as DNA: TGCGCCAGCAGCTTGTACGGGCCCCGCGATGAGCAGTTCTTC. The variable domain in full, with the rest retrieved from reference TRBV5-1 and TRBJ2-1, is KAGVTQTPRYLIKTRGQQVTLSCSPISGHRSVSWYQQTPGQGLQFLFEYFSETQRNKGNFPGRFSGRQFSNSRSEMNVSTLELGDSALYLCASSLYGPRDEQFFGPGTRLTVL.

Here the CDR3 reads CASTLAGRTDTQYF. CDR3 bases: TGTGCCAGCACACTAGCGGGGCGCACAGATACGCAGTATTTT. The V gene is TRBV2, the J gene TRBJ2-3; 10 bases line up with TRBD2. The CDR3 has 14 amino acids. With 7 bases clipped from V and 1 base from J, the junction kept 2 bases outside the gene matches. Germline CDR1 and CDR2: SNHLY and FYNNEI.

On this clone: The same CDR3 also results from other DNA sequences found in this sample. The chain joins TRBV7-2 to TRBJ2-3; 9 nucleotides line up with TRBD2. Per germline, CDR1 SGHTA and CDR2 FQGNSA. V shed 1 base and J 2 bases; nucleotides not matched to a gene: 4. This CDR3 comprises 16 residues. CDR3 DNA sequence: TGTGCCAGCAGCTTAGGGGCGGGGGGGCACACAGATACGCAGTATTTT. Translated, it gives CASSLGAGGHTDTQYF.

The chain combines TRBV9 with TRBJ2-5; the match to TRBD2 covers 9 bases. CDR3 length: 17 amino acids. Germline-derived CDR1 and CDR2 are SGDLS and YYNGEE. Trimming cost V 4 bases and J 2 bases; bases outside gene matches: 12. The chain's CDR3 is CASSPLVQRGVQETQYF. In DNA form, the CDR3 reads TGTGCCAGCAGCCCACTAGTCCAGCGGGGGGTACAAGAGACCCAGTACTTC.